The T cell receptor beta chain under discussion was sequenced for a study of follicular helper T cells after annual influenza vaccination (dated by TCRdb to the late 2010s). In the study overall: Blood was drawn on days 0, 7 and 28 after each seasonal influenza vaccination. To study recall of cTfh clones, some subjects were followed across successive annual vaccinations spanning the 2013-2014, 2014-2015 and 2015-2016 seasons. One week after vaccination, a second recruited cohort of 12 to 13 subjects (Table S1) displayed a similar ICOS+CD38+ cTfh response. Multi-year samples were obtained from roughly 6 subjects, with two vaccination seasons covered for a few subjects and three seasons covered for two subjects. The 2013-2014 samples were cryopreserved, while the 2015 samples were processed right after collection.

CDR1 and CDR2 are drawn from the germline V gene: SGHRS, YFSETQ. V gives up 4 bases and J gives up 5 bases, and the segment between their germline ends measures 12 bases. Spanning cysteine to phenylalanine, the CDR3 consists of 14 amino acids. Only the CDR3 portion is preserved as DNA: 42 bases, with reading frame beginning at the first base. Note on this clone: What antigen it recognizes has not been identified. No base qualities exist here, and no much larger clone lies one base off it.

The library was produced with the immunoSEQ multiplex PCR assay. Adaptive Biotechnologies handled the TCRB amplification, library preparation, sequencing and preliminary bioinformatics at Survey level resolution. On the study's bioinformatics: In R, clonality was calculated as 1 minus the normalized Shannon entropy, and the Gini index was computed using the R package ineq. The overlap score was defined as the summed counts of shared sequences divided by the total counts of all sequences in both compared samples. Shared-clonotype significance used Fisher's exact test assuming a theoretical repertoire of 10^7 TCRB sequences. TCRdb took this table from immuneACCESS and kept in-frame rearrangements with V and J called. Such tables lack part of the clones; where checked against another copy, unresolved V genes explain under half of the gap, and the rest is unexplained. V, J and clone size derive from that table, while D and trimming were established from the DNA sequence. The sample has some 13,000 clones on record, 65% to 85% of them singletons. The ten most abundant clones make up roughly 0.44% of the sample.

Overall study results and their limits: ICOS+CD38+ cTfh clonality correlated with the frequency of that population, and its change correlated with the change in circulating plasmablast frequency. Productive TCRB sequences were recovered from only about 8.5-20% of analyzed cells, so rare clonotypes could not be sampled. Day 7 ICOS+CD38+ clones were most often found later in ICOS-CD38- cTfh, suggesting that subset may serve as a memory reservoir. Successive annual vaccinations recalled a recurring oligoclonal ICOS+CD38+ cTfh response that included tetramer and AIM influenza-specific clonotypes. When influenza clone enrichment was assessed, the possibility that the much larger non-cTfh compartments were undersampled could not be excluded.

The sample's time point, from its label and the paper: 2015-2016 season, pre-vaccination. Seasonal inactivated influenza vaccine (Fluvarix) was administered to adults, and sorted blood CD4 subsets were tracked by TCRB sequencing before and after vaccination. To be eligible, subjects had to be community-dwelling and could not have received an influenza vaccine during the previous 6 months. Reasons for exclusion included contraindications to influenza vaccine, substance abuse, HIV/AIDS, active malignancy, immunomodulatory medication, and active illness such as respiratory infection. Between roughly 35 and 100 mL of blood was sampled per time point. Either Ficoll-Paque PLUS or SepMate separation was used to isolate PBMC. As a comparison non-Tfh subset, CXCR5- memory CD4 T cells were sorted. Cell subsets were sorted from PBMC on a BD FACS Aria before DNA extraction.

The sample consisted of CXCR5- memory CD4+ T cells sorted from blood, taken on the day of influenza vaccination. The label giving this sample's cell subset or site can be read as: CXCR5- memory CD4 T cells. This chain is built from TRBV5-1 and TRBJ1-4; the D gene cannot be resolved reliably. This receptor was taken from an adult who received the influenza vaccine. The bases are TGCGCCAGCAGCCTAGAGCCTCGGAATGAAAAACTGTTTTTT. Translated, it reads CASSLEPRNEKLFF.